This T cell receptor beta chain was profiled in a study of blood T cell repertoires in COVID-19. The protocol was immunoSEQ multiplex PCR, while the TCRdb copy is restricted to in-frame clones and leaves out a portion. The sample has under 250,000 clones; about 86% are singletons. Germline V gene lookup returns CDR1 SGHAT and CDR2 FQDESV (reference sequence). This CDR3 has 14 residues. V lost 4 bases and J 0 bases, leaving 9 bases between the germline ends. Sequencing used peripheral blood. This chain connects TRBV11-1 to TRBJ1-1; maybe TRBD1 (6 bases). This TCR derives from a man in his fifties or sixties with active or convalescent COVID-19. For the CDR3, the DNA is TGTGCCAGCAGCTCGACAGGTATGAACACTGAAGCTTTCTTT. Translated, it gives CASSSTGMNTEAFF.